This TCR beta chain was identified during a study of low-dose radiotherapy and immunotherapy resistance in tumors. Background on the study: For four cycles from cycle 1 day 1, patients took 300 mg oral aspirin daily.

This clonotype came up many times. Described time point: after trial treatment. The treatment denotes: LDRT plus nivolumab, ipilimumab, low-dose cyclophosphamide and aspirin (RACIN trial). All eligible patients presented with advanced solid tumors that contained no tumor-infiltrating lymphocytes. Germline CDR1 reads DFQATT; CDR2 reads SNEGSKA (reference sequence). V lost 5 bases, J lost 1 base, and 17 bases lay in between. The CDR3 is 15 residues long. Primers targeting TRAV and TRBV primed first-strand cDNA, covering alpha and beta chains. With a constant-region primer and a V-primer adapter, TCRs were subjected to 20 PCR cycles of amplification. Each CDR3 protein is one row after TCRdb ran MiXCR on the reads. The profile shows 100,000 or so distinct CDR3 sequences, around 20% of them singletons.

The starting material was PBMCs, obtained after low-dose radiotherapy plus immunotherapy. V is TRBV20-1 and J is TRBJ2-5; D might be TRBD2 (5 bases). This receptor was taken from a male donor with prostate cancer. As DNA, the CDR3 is TGCAGTGCTCGCACCCCAAGAGGGCGCCAAGAGACCCAGTACTTC. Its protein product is CSARTPRGRQETQYF.